Shown below are 31 T cell receptor beta chains from a single sample sequenced in a study of T cells after yellow fever vaccination. A single record per CDR3 protein comes from TCRdb applying MiXCR to the 5' RACE reads. This sample has around 310,000 distinct CDR3 sequences, with around 4.5% found just once. The starting material was PBMCs, obtained 15 days after the yellow fever booster vaccination. These TCRs come from a man aged 18 to 29 who received the YFV17D yellow fever vaccine.

This clonotype was detected many times. The chain recombines TRBV6-5 with TRBJ2-5; 7 bases map to TRBD2. With 2 bases clipped from V and 7 bases from J, the junction kept 1 base outside the gene matches. CDR1 MNHEY and CDR2 SVGAGI come from the germline V gene. This CDR3 is built from 12 residues. The CDR3, as DNA: TGTGCCAGCAGTTACGCTAGCGGGACCCAGTACTTC. Protein sequence: CASSYASGTQYF.

This clonotype was detected ten times or more. The CDR3 spells CASSQDVRTGANTEAFF. The CDR3 DNA follows: TGTGCCAGCAGCCAAGATGTACGGACAGGGGCGAACACTGAAGCTTTCTTT. The genes are TRBV3-1 and TRBJ1-1; 9 bases are a match to TRBD1. This CDR3 is 17 amino acids long. Per the germline V gene, CDR1 is LGHDT and CDR2 is YNNKEL (reference sequence). V lost 0 bases, J lost 1 base, and 6 bases stayed unmatched.

The chain joins TRBV20-1 to TRBJ1-1, with a tentative D call TRBD1 (6 bases). The V gene lost 0 bases and the J gene lost 1 base, with 9 bases spanning the gap. The length of the CDR3 is 14 residues. The germline V gene encodes CDR1 DFQATT and CDR2 SNEGSKA (reference sequence). The CDR3 DNA sequence: TGCAGTGCTAGAGAGGGACACACGAACACTGAAGCTTTCTTT. Translated, it gives CSAREGHTNTEAFF.

Ten or more counts support this clonotype. A junction end diverges from the germline sequence, so it may reflect a read error. The V gene is TRBV7-6, the J gene TRBJ2-7; D ambiguous. Germline V gene data show CDR1 as SGHVS and CDR2 as FNYEAQ. This CDR3 spans 13 amino acids. The CDR3 bases are TGTGCCAGCAGCTCCGATGGGTCCTTCGAGCAGTACTTC. It specifies CASSSDGSFEQYF. Variable domain in full (rest from reference TRBV7-6 and TRBJ2-7): GAGVSQSPRYKVTKRGQDVALRCDPISGHVSLYWYRQALGQGPEFLTYFNYEAQQDKSGLPNDRFSAERPEGSISTLTIQRTEQRDSAMYRCASSSDGSFEQYFGPGTRLTVT.

This clonotype was seen repeatedly, ten times or more. V gene TRBV9 combines with J gene TRBJ1-1, with 7 bases fitting TRBD1. This CDR3 comprises 15 residues. Per the germline V gene, CDR1 is SGDLS and CDR2 is YYNGEE. V was pared by 1 base and J by 8 bases, with 11 bases of the junction left unmatched. This chain's CDR3 is CASSVHSGQAGEAFF. The CDR3 DNA is TGTGCCAGCAGCGTACATTCCGGACAGGCCGGGGAAGCTTTCTTT.

The chain joins TRBV7-8 to TRBJ2-1, with D perhaps TRBD1 (5 bases). Trimming shortened V by 4 bases and J by 2 bases, and 9 bases separated the two germline ends. Germline CDR1 and CDR2: SGHVS and FQNEAQ. CDR3 length: 14 amino acids. CDR3 DNA: TGTGCCAGCAGCTCCGCGACAGCCTACAATGAGCAGTTCTTC. This sequence encodes CASSSATAYNEQFF.

The table lists this clonotype with many counts. The chain joins TRBV6-5 to TRBJ1-2, with D tentatively TRBD1 (5 bases). Germline CDR1 MNHEY, CDR2 SVGAGI. The CDR3 sequence is 12 residues long. With 5 bases removed from V and 8 bases from J, the gap between germline ends came to 12 bases. The DNA of the CDR3 is TGTGCCAGCAGTCTACCCGGGACCGGCTACACCTTC. As protein: CASSLPGTGYTF.

Many counts were recorded for this clonotype. J is TRBJ2-5 and V is TRBV20-1, with 10 nucleotides matching TRBD1. This CDR3 contains 16 residues. V lost 3 bases to trimming and J lost 5 bases; unmatched junction nucleotides: 12. CDR1 is DFQATT, CDR2 SNEGSKA, per germline (reference sequence). Written as DNA, the CDR3 is TGCAGTGCTAGCAACTACCGGGACAGGGGTTGGGAGACCCAGTACTTC. It translates to CSASNYRDRGWETQYF.

There are many counts of this clonotype. The gene calls are TRBV9 and TRBJ2-2, with TRBD1 as a possible D gene (6 bases). V lost 2 bases, J lost 5 bases, and 7 bases lay in between. The CDR3 is made up of 13 amino acids. CDR1 SGDLS and CDR2 YYNGEE come from the germline V gene. CDR3 DNA: TGTGCCAGCAGCGTCAGGGGAACCGGGGAGCTGTTTTTT. It yields the protein CASSVRGTGELFF.

Details on this clonotype: A read error may be the cause here, since a much bigger clone is one base away. The genes are TRBV27 and TRBJ1-1; no clear D. There are 13 residues in the CDR3. V lost 0 bases to trimming and J lost 4 bases, with 6 bases between them. Germline lookup yields CDR1 MNHEY and CDR2 SMNVEV (reference sequence). The CDR3 protein is CASSLSLVTEAFF. The CDR3 coding sequence is TGTGCCAGCAGTTTATCGTTAGTCACTGAAGCTTTCTTT.

Only a few counts were recorded for this clonotype. The chain joins TRBV29-1 to TRBJ2-7; a weak D match, TRBD2 (6 bases). The CDR3 length is 14 residues. From germline, CDR1 is SQVTM and CDR2 ANQGSEA. The ends were cut back, 0 bases at V and 6 bases at J, with 15 bases in the middle. The CDR3 region is CSVEDMAEGFEQYF. As DNA, the CDR3 is TGCAGCGTTGAAGACATGGCGGAGGGGTTCGAGCAGTACTTC.

This clonotype occurred many times. The V call is TRBV7-6, the J call TRBJ1-4; D remains unclear. The germline CDR1 and CDR2 sequences are SGHVS and FNYEAQ. V was cut by 2 bases and J by 8 bases, with 15 bases left in between. There are 15 residues in the CDR3. In DNA, the CDR3 is TGTGCCAGCAGCTTAAGCCCAGACCCCGGGGAAAAACTGTTTTTT. Translation gives CASSLSPDPGEKLFF.

This clonotype has just a few counts. The chain has TRBV12-3 or TRBV12-4 and TRBJ2-2, with 10 bases lining up with TRBD1. The CDR3 has 14 amino acids. After removal of 3 bases from V and 6 bases from J, the junction contained 1 base not matched to a gene. DNA of the CDR3: TGTGCCAGCAGTTTCGACAGGGGGCCCGGGGAGCTGTTTTTT. It specifies CASSFDRGPGELFF.

The V and J genes are TRBV27 and TRBJ1-2; D is unclear. The germline gives CDR1 MNHEY, CDR2 SMNVEV (reference sequence). The V and J ends lost 3 bases and 2 bases respectively, with 13 bases between them. The CDR3 spans 15 residues. The CDR3 DNA reads TGTGCCAGCAGTTTCGGAGGGCGGGGAAACTATGGCTACACCTTC. This sequence encodes CASSFGGRGNYGYTF.

The V gene is TRBV20-1, the J gene TRBJ1-5, with D possibly being TRBD1 (6 bases). Germline CDR1 reads DFQATT; CDR2 reads SNEGSKA (reference sequence). The germline V and J ends were trimmed by 1 base and 2 bases, with 12 bases remaining between them. This CDR3 spans 15 amino acids. The CDR3 nucleotides read TGCAGTGCTAGAGCAACAGGGTTCCGCAATCAGCCCCAGCATTTT. Its protein product is CSARATGFRNQPQHF.

Many counts were recorded for this clonotype. The chain uses TRBV28 and TRBJ2-7; D is possibly TRBD2 (5 bases). Trimming pared 6 bases from V and 2 bases from J, leaving 11 bases between. The CDR3 runs to 13 residues. Germline CDR1 reads MDHEN; CDR2 reads SYDVKM. CDR3 coding DNA: TGTGCCAGCAGCCAAACCGGGGCCTACGAGCAGTACGTC. It is translated as CASSQTGAYEQYV.

This clonotype showed up just a few times. The V gene is TRBV7-2, the J gene TRBJ2-7; TRBD1 agrees at 7 bases. Germline CDR1 SGHTA, CDR2 FQGNSA. With 2 bases clipped from V and 5 bases from J, the junction kept 9 bases outside the gene matches. The CDR3 is 15 amino acids. Here the CDR3 DNA reads TGTGCCAGCAGCTTACTCGTAGGGACAGCGAACGAGCAGTACTTC. As protein: CASSLLVGTANEQYF.

The sample holds many counts of this clonotype. J is TRBJ2-1 and V is TRBV10-1; 9 bases are a match to TRBD2. Trimming removed 5 bases from V and 8 bases from J; junction bases left unmatched: 10. Germline loops: CDR1 WNHNN, CDR2 SYGVQD (reference sequence). The CDR3 is made up of 15 amino acids. This CDR3 reads CASSSSGTSFYEQFF. The DNA for the CDR3 is TGCGCCAGCAGTTCTTCCGGGACTAGCTTCTATGAGCAGTTCTTC.

This clonotype was seen more than once but under ten times. The chain carries TRBV28 and TRBJ2-4; D could derive from TRBD1 or TRBD2 (5 bases each). CDR1 is MDHEN and CDR2 is SYDVKM in the germline V gene. The V gene lost 7 bases and the J gene lost 0 bases, with 10 bases spanning the gap. The CDR3 is made up of 14 amino acids. CDR3 sequence: CASTPGGAKNIQYF. For the CDR3, the DNA is TGTGCCAGCACCCCTGGGGGAGCCAAAAACATTCAGTACTTC.

This clonotype was seen at least ten times. The V and J genes are TRBV20-1 and TRBJ2-1, with D unresolved. CDR3 length: 13 amino acids. Looked up from germline, CDR1 is DFQATT and CDR2 is SNEGSKA (reference sequence). Trimming shortened V by 5 bases and J by 7 bases, and 15 bases separated the two germline ends. The CDR3 region has the DNA TGCAGTGCTCTCCGTATCGCTCGGAATGAGCAGTTCTTC. This codes for CSALRIARNEQFF.

The V and J genes are TRBV6-5 and TRBJ1-5; D perhaps matches TRBD1 (5 bases). Germline V CDR1 and CDR2: MNHEY, SVGAGI. The CDR3 length is 14 residues. V gave up 6 bases and J gave up 4 bases, with 13 bases separating them. CDR3 in DNA: TGTGCCAGCAGGAAGACAGCTCGTAATCAGCCCCAGCATTTT. This encodes CASRKTARNQPQHF.

J is TRBJ2-7 and V is TRBV12-3 or TRBV12-4, with TRBD2 matching 8 bases. Trimming removed 2 bases from V and 6 bases from J; junction bases left unmatched: 6. This CDR3 is built from 14 residues. CDR3 amino acids: CASSLSGGAGEQYV. The CDR3 DNA reads TGTGCCAGCAGTTTATCGGGGGGGGCTGGCGAGCAGTACGTC.

This clonotype was observed a few times. The chain uses TRBV5-1 and TRBJ2-5; 9 bases match TRBD2. Looked up from germline, CDR1 is SGHRS and CDR2 is YFSETQ. The length of the CDR3 is 16 residues. V gave up 7 bases and J gave up 1 base; unmatched junction bases: 11. The CDR3 sequence is CASYRRSGGFQETQYF. CDR3 nucleotides: TGCGCCAGCTATCGGAGGAGCGGGGGGTTCCAAGAGACCCAGTACTTC. The full variable domain, with the rest looked up from reference TRBV5-1 and TRBJ2-5, is KAGVTQTPRYLIKTRGQQVTLSCSPISGHRSVSWYQQTPGQGLQFLFEYFSETQRNKGNFPGRFSGRQFSNSRSEMNVSTLELGDSALYLCASYRRSGGFQETQYFGPGTRLLVL.

The sample holds many counts of this clonotype. CDR3 sequence: CASCLMNTEAFF. The CDR3 region has the DNA TGTGCCAGCTGCCTTATGAACACTGAAGCTTTCTTT. The genes are TRBV12-3 or TRBV12-4 and TRBJ1-1, with D hard to call. Trimming pared 8 bases from V and 0 bases from J, leaving 7 bases between. This CDR3 has 12 amino acids.

This clonotype was observed at least ten times. This chain connects TRBV7-6 to TRBJ2-2, with a possible D match to TRBD2 (6 bases). The CDR3 length is 16 residues. Trimming took off 1 base at V and 9 bases at J, with 18 bases between the two ends. Germline lookup yields CDR1 SGHVS and CDR2 FNYEAQ. Written as DNA, the CDR3 is TGTGCCAGCAGCTTAGAAGGGACTCCTCTACCCCGGGAGCTGTTTTTT. Protein product: CASSLEGTPLPRELFF. Drawing the rest from reference TRBV7-6 and TRBJ2-2, the complete variable domain is GAGVSQSPRYKVTKRGQDVALRCDPISGHVSLYWYRQALGQGPEFLTYFNYEAQQDKSGLPNDRFSAERPEGSISTLTIQRTEQRDSAMYRCASSLEGTPLPRELFFGEGSRLTVL.

The rearrangement joins TRBV6-2 or TRBV6-3 to TRBJ2-1, with D hard to call. Germline V gene lookup returns CDR1 MNHEY and CDR2 SVGEGT. The CDR3 consists of 14 residues. V shed 6 bases and J shed 0 bases, with 9 bases lying between them. The CDR3 is CASSYLRSYNEQFF. In DNA form, the CDR3 reads TGTGCCAGCAGCTATTTGCGCTCCTACAATGAGCAGTTCTTC.

This clonotype was observed a few times. The chain has TRBV6-2 or TRBV6-3 and TRBJ2-1, with no clear D. V lost 8 bases and J 5 bases, leaving 10 bases between the germline ends. The length of the CDR3 is 12 residues. Germline V lookup: CDR1 MNHEY, CDR2 SVGEGT. The CDR3, as DNA: TGTGCCAGCGCCAGCTGGAACAATGAGCAGTTCTTC. Translating gives CASASWNNEQFF.

This clonotype was found many times. The chain carries TRBV12-3 or TRBV12-4 and TRBJ1-5; TRBD1 might be the D (6 bases). The CDR3 totals 14 residues. The V and J ends lost 5 bases and 2 bases respectively, with 10 bases between them. This chain's CDR3 is CASSQQGGNQPQHF. In DNA form, the CDR3 reads TGTGCCAGCAGTCAACAGGGAGGCAATCAGCCCCAGCATTTT.

This chain links TRBV4-1 with TRBJ2-7; tentative D call: TRBD1 (5 bases). V dropped 1 base and J dropped 0 bases, with 7 bases sitting between them. Germline CDR1 is MGHRA and CDR2 is YSYEKL. This CDR3 has 14 amino acids. The CDR3: CASSQVDSSYEQYV. The DNA of the CDR3 is TGCGCCAGCAGCCAAGTTGACAGCTCCTACGAGCAGTACGTC.

This clonotype was seen many times. The rearrangement joins TRBV4-3 to TRBJ2-5, with D perhaps TRBD2 (7 bases). The V and J ends lost 0 bases and 7 bases respectively, with 18 bases between them. The CDR3 totals 16 residues. Germline V gene sequence: CDR1 LGHNA, CDR2 YSLEER. The CDR3: CASSQDMRGRPRTQYF. The CDR3 DNA reads TGCGCCAGCAGCCAAGATATGCGGGGGCGTCCGAGGACCCAGTACTTC.

This clonotype was observed a few times. This chain links TRBV9 with TRBJ2-5; no clear D. V was shortened by 0 bases and J by 6 bases, with 9 bases between the two germline ends. Looked up from germline, CDR1 is SGDLS and CDR2 is YYNGEE. This CDR3 is 13 amino acids long. The chain's CDR3 is CASSVDISQTQYF. The CDR3 DNA follows: TGTGCCAGCAGCGTAGATATTAGCCAGACCCAGTACTTC.